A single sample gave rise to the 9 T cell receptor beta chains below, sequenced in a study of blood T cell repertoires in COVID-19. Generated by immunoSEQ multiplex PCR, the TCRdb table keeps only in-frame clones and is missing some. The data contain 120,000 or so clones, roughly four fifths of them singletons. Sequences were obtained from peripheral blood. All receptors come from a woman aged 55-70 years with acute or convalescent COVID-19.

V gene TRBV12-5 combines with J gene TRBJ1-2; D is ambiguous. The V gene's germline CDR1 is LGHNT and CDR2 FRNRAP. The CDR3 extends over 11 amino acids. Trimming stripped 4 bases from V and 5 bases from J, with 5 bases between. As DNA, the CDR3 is TGTGCTAGTGGTTCCCTATATGGCTACACCTTC. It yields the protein CASGSLYGYTF. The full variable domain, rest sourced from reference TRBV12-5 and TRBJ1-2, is DARVTQTPRHKVTEMGQEVTMRCQPILGHNTVFWYRQTMMQGLELLAYFRNRAPLDDSGMPKDRFSAEMPDATLATLKIQPSEPRDSAVYFCASGSLYGYTFGSGTRLTVV.

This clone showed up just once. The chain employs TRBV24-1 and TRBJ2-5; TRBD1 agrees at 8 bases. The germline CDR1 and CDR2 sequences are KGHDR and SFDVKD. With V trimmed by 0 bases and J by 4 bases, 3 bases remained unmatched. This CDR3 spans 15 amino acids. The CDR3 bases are TGTGCCACCAGTGATTTGGGACAGGGAAGAGAGACCCAGTACTTC. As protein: CATSDLGQGRETQYF.

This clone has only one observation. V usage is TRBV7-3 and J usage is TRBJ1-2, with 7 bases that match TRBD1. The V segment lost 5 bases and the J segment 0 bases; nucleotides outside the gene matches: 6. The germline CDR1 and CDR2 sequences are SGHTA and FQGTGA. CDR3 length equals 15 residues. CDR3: CASSPDRSSNYGYTF. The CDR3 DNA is TGTGCCAGCAGCCCGGACAGGAGCTCTAACTATGGCTACACCTTC. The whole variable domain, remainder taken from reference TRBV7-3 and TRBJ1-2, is GAGVSQTPSNKVTEKGKYVELRCDPISGHTALYWYRQSLGQGPEFLIYFQGTGAADDSGLPNDRFFAVRPEGSVSTLKIQRTERGDSAVYLCASSPDRSSNYGYTFGSGTRLTVV.

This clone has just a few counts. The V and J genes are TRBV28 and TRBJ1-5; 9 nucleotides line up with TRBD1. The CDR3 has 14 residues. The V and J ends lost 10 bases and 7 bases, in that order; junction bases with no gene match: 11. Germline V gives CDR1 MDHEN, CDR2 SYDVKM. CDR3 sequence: CATFLPGQGQPQHF. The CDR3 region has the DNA TGTGCCACCTTCTTGCCGGGACAGGGCCAGCCCCAGCATTTT.

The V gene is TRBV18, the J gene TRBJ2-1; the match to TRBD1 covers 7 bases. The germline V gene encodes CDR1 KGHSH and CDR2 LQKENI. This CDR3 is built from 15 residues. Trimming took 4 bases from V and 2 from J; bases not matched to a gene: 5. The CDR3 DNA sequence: TGTGCCAGCTCACGACCCGGGACAGCCTACAATGAGCAGTTCTTC. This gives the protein CASSRPGTAYNEQFF.

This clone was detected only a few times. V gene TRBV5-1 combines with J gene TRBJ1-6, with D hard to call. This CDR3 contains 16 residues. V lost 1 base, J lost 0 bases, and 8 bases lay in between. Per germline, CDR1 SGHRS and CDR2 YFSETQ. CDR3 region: CASSLTQSSYNSPLHF. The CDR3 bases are TGCGCCAGCAGCTTGACTCAAAGCTCCTATAATTCACCCCTCCACTTT. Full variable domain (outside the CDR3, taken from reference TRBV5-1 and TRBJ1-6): KAGVTQTPRYLIKTRGQQVTLSCSPISGHRSVSWYQQTPGQGLQFLFEYFSETQRNKGNFPGRFSGRQFSNSRSEMNVSTLELGDSALYLCASSLTQSSYNSPLHFGNGTRLTVT.

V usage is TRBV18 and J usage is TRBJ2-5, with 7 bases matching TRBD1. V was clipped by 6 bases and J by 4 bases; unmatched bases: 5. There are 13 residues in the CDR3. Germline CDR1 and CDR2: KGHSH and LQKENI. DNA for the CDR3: TGTGCCAGCTCGCAGGACAGGTCAGAGACCCAGTACTTC. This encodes CASSQDRSETQYF.

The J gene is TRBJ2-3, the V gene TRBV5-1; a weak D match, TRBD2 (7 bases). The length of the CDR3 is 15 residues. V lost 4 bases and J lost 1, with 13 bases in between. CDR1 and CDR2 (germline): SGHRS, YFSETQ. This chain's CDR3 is CASSRAGARTDTQYF. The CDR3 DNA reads TGCGCCAGCAGCAGGGCGGGGGCGCGCACAGATACGCAGTATTTT.

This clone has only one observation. The CDR3 DNA follows: TGTGCCAGCAGTTACGAGGCGGGATCCTACGAGCAGTACTTC. Translation: CASSYEAGSYEQYF. The J gene is TRBJ2-7, the V gene TRBV6-2 or TRBV6-3; D is perhaps TRBD2 (6 bases). The CDR3 spans 14 residues. V dropped 2 bases and J dropped 1 base, with 9 bases sitting between them. Germline CDR1 is MNHEY and CDR2 is SVGEGT.